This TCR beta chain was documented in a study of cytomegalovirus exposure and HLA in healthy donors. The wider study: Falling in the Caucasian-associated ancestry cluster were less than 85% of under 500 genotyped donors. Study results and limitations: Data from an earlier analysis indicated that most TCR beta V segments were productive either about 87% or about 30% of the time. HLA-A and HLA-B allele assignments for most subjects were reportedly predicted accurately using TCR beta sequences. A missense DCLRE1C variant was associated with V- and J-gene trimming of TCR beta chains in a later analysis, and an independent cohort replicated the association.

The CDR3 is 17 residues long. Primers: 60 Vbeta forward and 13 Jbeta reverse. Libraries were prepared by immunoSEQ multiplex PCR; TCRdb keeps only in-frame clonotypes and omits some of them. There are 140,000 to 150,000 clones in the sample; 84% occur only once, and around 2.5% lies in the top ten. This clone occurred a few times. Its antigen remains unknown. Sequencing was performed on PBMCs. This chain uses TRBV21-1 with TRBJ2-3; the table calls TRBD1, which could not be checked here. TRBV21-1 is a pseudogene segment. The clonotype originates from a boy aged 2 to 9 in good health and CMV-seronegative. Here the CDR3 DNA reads TGTGCCAGCAGCAAAGCGACACGGGACAGATTCACAGATACGCAGTATTTT. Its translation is CASSKATRDRFTDTQYF.